Presented here are 18 T cell receptor beta chains from one specimen sequenced in a study of shared clonotypes between healthy human individuals. Assay: immunoSEQ multiplex PCR; the TCRdb copy retains only in-frame clones and omits some. Of under 1,100,000 clones listed, roughly 74% are singletons. The sequenced sample consisted of memory CD4+ T cells from PBMCs. As for subset: CD45RA-negative fraction. These receptors originate from a young man in good health. Some clones in this sample may be carry-over from other donors' samples.

A few counts support this clone. The chain carries TRBV4-2 and TRBJ2-7; D is undetermined. Trimming left V 0 bases short and J 3 bases short, with 12 bases between. The CDR3 has 15 residues. CDR1 is LGHNA and CDR2 is YNFKEQ in the germline V gene. The CDR3 DNA sequence: TGTGCCAGCAGCCAAGAGAGGACGCTAGTCTACGAGCAGTACTTC. Translating gives CASSQERTLVYEQYF.

J is TRBJ1-1 and V is TRBV30, with D maybe TRBD1 (5 bases). V was trimmed by 4 bases and J by 3 bases, leaving 12 bases between them. The CDR3 runs 13 residues. Per germline, CDR1 GTSNPN and CDR2 SVGIG (reference sequence). The CDR3 nucleotides are TGTGCCTGGACGCAGGGCAGGGACACTGAAGCTTTCTTT. Its translation: CAWTQGRDTEAFF.

CDR3 residues: CASSEWGLEAFF. The DNA of the CDR3 is TGTGCCAGCAGTGAATGGGGCCTTGAAGCTTTCTTT. The chain combines TRBV25-1 with TRBJ1-1; D perhaps matches TRBD1 (5 bases). Germline V gene lookup returns CDR1 MGHDK and CDR2 SYGVNS. Trimming pared 1 base from V and 7 bases from J, leaving 7 bases between. There are 12 residues in the CDR3.

The genes are TRBV11-2 and TRBJ1-1; 7 bases line up with TRBD1. With 2 bases clipped from V and 0 bases from J, the junction kept 3 bases outside the gene matches. This CDR3 is 15 amino acids long. The germline gives CDR1 SGHAT, CDR2 FQNNGV. The CDR3 sequence is CASSLQGEMNTEAFF. As DNA, the CDR3 is TGTGCCAGCAGCTTACAGGGGGAAATGAACACTGAAGCTTTCTTT.

The genes are TRBV5-5 and TRBJ2-7, with D possibly being TRBD1 (6 bases). Germline V CDR1 and CDR2: SGHKS, YYEKEE (reference sequence). This CDR3 is built from 14 residues. Trimming removed 3 bases at V and 3 bases at J, with 13 bases between. The CDR3 DNA reads TGTGCCAGCAGCTCACAGGGCCTTTACTACGAGCAGTACTTC. Amino acids: CASSSQGLYYEQYF. The full variable domain, with the rest looked up from reference TRBV5-5 and TRBJ2-7, is DAGVTQSPTHLIKTRGQQVTLRCSPISGHKSVSWYQQVLGQGPQFIFQYYEKEERGRGNFPDRFSARQFPNYSSELNVNALLLGDSALYLCASSSQGLYYEQYFGPGTRLTVT.

This chain joins TRBV6-5 and TRBJ2-1, with no clear D. V lost 0 bases and J lost 7, with 10 bases in between. This CDR3 spans 14 amino acids. Germline assignment: CDR1 MNHEY and CDR2 SVGAGI. Here the CDR3 reads CASSYSGFSNEQFF. CDR3 DNA sequence: TGTGCCAGCAGTTACTCGGGCTTCTCGAATGAGCAGTTCTTC.

The chain employs TRBV29-1 and TRBJ2-5; 10 nucleotides agree with TRBD1. CDR3 size: 14 residues. V shed 4 bases and J 5 bases; nucleotides not matched to a gene: 7. Germline V gene data show CDR1 as SQVTM and CDR2 as ANQGSEA. This chain's CDR3 is CSVARDRGSETQYF. CDR3 coding DNA: TGCAGCGTTGCCAGGGACAGGGGAAGCGAGACCCAGTACTTC.

The CDR3 DNA sequence: TGTGCCAGTAGTATCCCTCCTTTAACGACAGGGGAGGCCCGAAAACTGTTTTTT. Its protein is CASSIPPLTTGEARKLFF. The chain has TRBV19 and TRBJ1-4; 8 nucleotides line up with TRBD1. Unmatched junction bases numbered 19, after V lost 3 bases and J lost 10 bases. The CDR3 length is 18 residues. Germline V gene sequence: CDR1 LNHDA, CDR2 SQIVND (reference sequence).

The rearrangement joins TRBV5-4 to TRBJ1-4; TRBD1 agrees at 8 bases. The V segment lost 4 bases and the J segment 5 bases; nucleotides outside the gene matches: 7. Germline CDR1 and CDR2: SGHNT and YYREEE (reference sequence). The CDR3 has 15 residues. As DNA, the CDR3 is TGTGCCAGCAGCATAAACAGGGGGGTGAATGAAAAACTGTTTTTT. Translating it yields CASSINRGVNEKLFF.

The rearrangement links TRBV29-1 to TRBJ2-5; TRBD1 matches at 7 bases. The germline V gene has CDR1 SQVTM and CDR2 ANQGSEA. V shed 1 base, J shed 3 bases, and the junction held 2 bases outside the gene matches. This CDR3 comprises 13 residues. CDR3 sequence reads: CSVEGQGKETQYF. In DNA form, the CDR3 reads TGCAGCGTTGAAGGACAGGGAAAAGAGACCCAGTACTTC.

Comment on this clone: The junction shows a germline mismatch at one end, possibly a read error. This rearrangement joins TRBV28 to TRBJ2-5; D gene ambiguous. This CDR3 contains 15 residues. Germline lookup yields CDR1 MDHEN and CDR2 SYDVKM. The CDR3 here is CATLNRKLPQGTQYF. Here the CDR3 DNA reads TGTGCCACCCTGAACAGAAAACTCCCGCAAGGGACCCAGTACTTC.

The V and J genes are TRBV7-3 and TRBJ2-1; D perhaps matches TRBD2 (5 bases). With 6 bases removed from V and 0 bases from J, the gap between germline ends came to 12 bases. Germline-derived CDR1 and CDR2 are SGHTA and FQGTGA. CDR3 length equals 15 residues. The DNA of the CDR3 is TGTGCCAGCAGTCGGGATCCCAGCTCCTACAATGAGCAGTTCTTC. It encodes CASSRDPSSYNEQFF.

The chain employs TRBV2 and TRBJ2-1; D unclear. The germline V gene has CDR1 SNHLY and CDR2 FYNNEI. The CDR3 extends over 13 amino acids. The V end was cut by 7 bases, the J end by 12 bases, with 19 bases between. DNA for the CDR3: TGTGCCAGCAATCGTGACGGCAGCTGGGGGCAGTTCTTC. As protein: CASNRDGSWGQFF.

V is TRBV5-5 and J is TRBJ1-1; TRBD1 matches 8 bases. Unmatched junction bases numbered 15, after V lost 0 bases and J lost 11 bases. From germline, CDR1 is SGHKS and CDR2 YYEKEE (reference sequence). The CDR3 runs to 16 residues. Here the CDR3 reads CASSLVVGQGGIEAFF. CDR3 DNA sequence: TGTGCCAGCAGCTTGGTAGTCGGACAGGGTGGTATTGAGGCTTTCTTT.

This clone was counted only a few times. This same CDR3 is encoded by further DNA sequences in the sample. V and J are TRBV9 and TRBJ2-5; 8 bases agree with TRBD1. Germline-derived CDR1 and CDR2 are SGDLS and YYNGEE. The length of the CDR3 is 14 residues. V was clipped by 2 bases and J by 2 bases; unmatched bases: 2. The CDR3 here is CASSVRTGQETQYF. CDR3 nucleotide sequence: TGTGCCAGCAGCGTTAGGACAGGGCAAGAGACCCAGTACTTC. Filled out from reference TRBV9 and TRBJ2-5, the complete variable domain reads DSGVTQTPKHLITATGQRVTLRCSPRSGDLSVYWYQQSLDQGLQFLIQYYNGEERAKGNILERFSAQQFPDLHSELNLSSLELGDSALYFCASSVRTGQETQYFGPGTRLLVL.

This clone appeared a few times. The chain couples TRBV30 to TRBJ1-5, with a possible D match to TRBD1 (6 bases). Trimming cost V 3 bases and J 5 bases, with 17 bases left between them. The CDR3 totals 15 residues. CDR1 and CDR2 from the germline V gene are GTSNPN and SVGIG (reference sequence). CDR3 DNA: TGTGCCTGGAGCGTAGGAACAGGGCGCTATCAGCCCCAGCATTTT. Its translation: CAWSVGTGRYQPQHF. The variable domain in full, completed from reference TRBV30 and TRBJ1-5, reads SQTIHQWPATLVQPVGSPLSLECTVEGTSNPNLYWYRQAAGRGLQLLFYSVGIGQISSEVPQNLSASRPQDRQFILSSKKLLLSDSGFYLCAWSVGTGRYQPQHFGDGTRLSIL.

Only one count was recorded for this clone. V usage is TRBV5-1 and J usage is TRBJ2-7; D uncertain. Trimming removed 0 bases at V and 0 bases at J, with 13 bases between. The CDR3 is 16 residues long. Germline V gene sequence: CDR1 SGHRS, CDR2 YFSETQ. Here the CDR3 DNA reads TGCGCCAGCAGCTTGGTTCTGCGCCCGAGCTCCTACGAGCAGTACTTC. Protein sequence: CASSLVLRPSSYEQYF.

The chain joins TRBV28 to TRBJ2-7; 9 nucleotides line up with TRBD1. The CDR3 has 14 residues. V dropped 6 bases and J dropped 4; count of bases not matched to a gene: 7. Germline CDR1 is MDHEN and CDR2 is SYDVKM. The CDR3 region is CASSLTGGWYEQYF. The CDR3 nucleotides read TGTGCCAGCAGCTTAACAGGGGGCTGGTACGAGCAGTACTTC.